This T cell receptor (beta chain) originates from a study of cytomegalovirus exposure and HLA in healthy donors. Study-wide context: From HLA-typed donors, an early data release held about 92 million unique TCRs.

PCR was performed using 60 Vbeta and 13 Jbeta primers. TCRdb keeps only in-frame clones here, not all; method: immunoSEQ multiplex PCR. The sample table sets out approximately 110,000 clones. As for this clone: No antigen is known for it.

The study, taken as a whole, reports: Among the CMV-associated chains, three were confirmed in vitro as specific for CMV antigens. Common viral pathogens were later found to be apparently linked to several of the most significant clusters.

Sequencing was performed on PBMCs. The receptor comes from a man aged 25-45 years in good health and CMV-seronegative.

The CDR3 DNA reads as TGCGCCAGCAGCTTGTTTAGCGGGAGGGCCGCAAACACCGGGGAGCTGTTTTTT. Translating gives CASSLFSGRAANTGELFF. The chain recombines TRBV5-1 with TRBJ2-2; TRBD2 matches 11 bases. V gave up 1 base and J gave up 2 bases; unmatched junction bases: 7. Germline V gives CDR1 SGHRS, CDR2 YFSETQ. The CDR3 is 18 residues long.